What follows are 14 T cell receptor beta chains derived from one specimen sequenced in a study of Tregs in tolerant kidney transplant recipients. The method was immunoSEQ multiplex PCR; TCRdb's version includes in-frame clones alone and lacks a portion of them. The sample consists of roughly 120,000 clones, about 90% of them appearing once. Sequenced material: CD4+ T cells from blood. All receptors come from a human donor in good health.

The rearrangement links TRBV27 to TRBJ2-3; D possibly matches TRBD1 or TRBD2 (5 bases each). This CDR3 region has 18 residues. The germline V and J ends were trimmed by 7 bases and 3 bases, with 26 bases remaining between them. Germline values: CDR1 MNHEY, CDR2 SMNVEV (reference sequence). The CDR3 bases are TGTGCCAGCACAAGAAAACGTGGGGGTGGTAGAGGAACAGATACGCAGTATTTT. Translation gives CASTRKRGGGRGTDTQYF.

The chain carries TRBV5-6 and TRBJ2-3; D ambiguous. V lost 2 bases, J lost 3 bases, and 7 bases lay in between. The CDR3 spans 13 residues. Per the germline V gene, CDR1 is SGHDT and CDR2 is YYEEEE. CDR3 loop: CASSFLRTDTQYF. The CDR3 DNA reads TGTGCCAGCAGCTTCCTGAGGACAGATACGCAGTATTTT.

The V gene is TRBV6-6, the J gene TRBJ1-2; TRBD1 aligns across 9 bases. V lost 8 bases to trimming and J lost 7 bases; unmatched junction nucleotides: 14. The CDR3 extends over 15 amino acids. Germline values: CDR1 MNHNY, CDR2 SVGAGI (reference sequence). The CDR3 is CASRLPLGQGSGYTF. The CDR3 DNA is TGTGCCAGCCGGCTACCGTTGGGACAGGGCTCTGGCTACACCTTC.

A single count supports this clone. The CDR3 bases are TGTGCCAGCAGCCTGGCAGGGAGCACAGATACGCAGTATTTT. Protein sequence: CASSLAGSTDTQYF. The V gene is TRBV5-8, the J gene TRBJ2-3, with D tentatively TRBD1 (5 bases). Trimming stripped 4 bases from V and 0 bases from J, with 9 bases between. Germline CDR1 SGHTS, CDR2 YDEGEE. The CDR3 sequence is 14 residues long.

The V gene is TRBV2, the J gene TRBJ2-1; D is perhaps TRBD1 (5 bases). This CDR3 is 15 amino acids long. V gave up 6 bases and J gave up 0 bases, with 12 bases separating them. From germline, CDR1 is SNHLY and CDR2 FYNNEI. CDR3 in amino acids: CASRDRTNSYNEQFF. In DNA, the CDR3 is TGTGCCAGCAGGGATAGGACAAACTCCTACAATGAGCAGTTCTTC.

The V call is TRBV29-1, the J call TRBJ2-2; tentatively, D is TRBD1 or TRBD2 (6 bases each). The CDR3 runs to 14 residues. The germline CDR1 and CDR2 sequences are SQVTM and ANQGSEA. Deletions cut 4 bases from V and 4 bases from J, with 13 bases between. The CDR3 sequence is CSVGIGGRTGELFF. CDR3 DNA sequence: TGCAGCGTTGGGATCGGGGGCCGCACCGGGGAGCTGTTTTTT.

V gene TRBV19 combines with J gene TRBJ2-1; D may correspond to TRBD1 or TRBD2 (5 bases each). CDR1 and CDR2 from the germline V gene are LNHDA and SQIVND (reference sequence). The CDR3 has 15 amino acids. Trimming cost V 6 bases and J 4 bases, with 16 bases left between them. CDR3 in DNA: TGTGCCAGTAGGACCGGGACCTCGGAGTACAATGAGCAGTTCTTC. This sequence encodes CASRTGTSEYNEQFF.

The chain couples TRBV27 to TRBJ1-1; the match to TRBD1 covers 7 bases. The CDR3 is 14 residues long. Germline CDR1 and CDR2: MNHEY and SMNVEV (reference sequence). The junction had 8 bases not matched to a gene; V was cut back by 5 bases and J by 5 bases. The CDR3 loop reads CASSQRQGRTEAFF. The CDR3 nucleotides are TGTGCCAGCAGTCAAAGACAGGGCCGGACTGAAGCTTTCTTT.

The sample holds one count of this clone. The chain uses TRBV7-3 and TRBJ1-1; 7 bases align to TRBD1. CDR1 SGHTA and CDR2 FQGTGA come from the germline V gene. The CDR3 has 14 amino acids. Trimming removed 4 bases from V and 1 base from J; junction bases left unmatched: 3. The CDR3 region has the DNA TGTGCCAGCAGCTCCAGGACAGGGAACACTGAAGCTTTCTTT. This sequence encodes CASSSRTGNTEAFF.

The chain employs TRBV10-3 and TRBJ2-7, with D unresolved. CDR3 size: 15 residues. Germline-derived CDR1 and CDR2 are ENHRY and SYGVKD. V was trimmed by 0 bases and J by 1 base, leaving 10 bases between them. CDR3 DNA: TGTGCCATCAGTGAGTCGGCCAGAGCTTCCTACGAGCAGTACTTC. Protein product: CAISESARASYEQYF.

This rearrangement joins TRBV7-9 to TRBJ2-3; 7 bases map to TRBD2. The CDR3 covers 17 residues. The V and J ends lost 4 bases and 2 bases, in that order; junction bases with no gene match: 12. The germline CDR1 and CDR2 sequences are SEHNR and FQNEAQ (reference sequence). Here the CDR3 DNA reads TGTGCCAGCAGCTGGGTGGGGGGGACCGTTGTCACAGATACGCAGTATTTT. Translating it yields CASSWVGGTVVTDTQYF.

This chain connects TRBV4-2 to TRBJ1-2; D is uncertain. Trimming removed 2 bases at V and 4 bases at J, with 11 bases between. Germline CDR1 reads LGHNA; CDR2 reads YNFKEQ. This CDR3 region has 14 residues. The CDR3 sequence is CASSQPQQIYGYTF. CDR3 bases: TGTGCCAGCAGCCAACCACAGCAGATCTATGGCTACACCTTC.

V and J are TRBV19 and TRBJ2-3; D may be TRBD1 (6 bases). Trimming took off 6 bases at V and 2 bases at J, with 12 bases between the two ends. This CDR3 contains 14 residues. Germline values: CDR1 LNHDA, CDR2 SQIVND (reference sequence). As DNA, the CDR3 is TGTGCCAGTAGAGACCCAGGGGTCACAGATACGCAGTATTTT. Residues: CASRDPGVTDTQYF.

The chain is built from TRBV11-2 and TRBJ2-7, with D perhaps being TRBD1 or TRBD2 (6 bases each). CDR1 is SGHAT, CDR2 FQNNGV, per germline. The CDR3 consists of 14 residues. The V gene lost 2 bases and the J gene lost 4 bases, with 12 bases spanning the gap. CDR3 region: CASSLHGGPYEQYF. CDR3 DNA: TGTGCCAGCAGCTTACACGGGGGCCCTTACGAGCAGTACTTC.